This T cell receptor beta chain was captured by sequencing in a study of blood T cell repertoires in COVID-19. Turning to the study itself: Material from acute and convalescent COVID-19 was sourced from the United States, Italy and Spain. PBMCs, B-cell-depleted T cells, or T cells were the source of the cDNA or gDNA that made up the material.

Germline V gives CDR1 KGHSH, CDR2 LQKENI. V lost 1 base, J lost 8 bases, and 6 bases stayed unmatched. This CDR3 contains 15 residues. TCRdb's copy holds only in-frame clones and misses some; the assay was immunoSEQ multiplex PCR. The repertoire holds some 330,000 clones, with around 83% as singletons. J is TRBJ2-1 and V is TRBV18; TRBD1 matches at 9 bases. Sequenced input: PBMCs or T cells enriched from blood (not recorded which). This receptor was identified in a woman in her fifties or sixties who had recovered from COVID-19. The CDR3 here is CASSPLGQGWDEQFF. CDR3 nucleotide sequence: TGTGCCAGCTCACCACTAGGACAGGGGTGGGATGAGCAGTTCTTC.